This T cell receptor beta chain was found in a study of Tregs in tolerant kidney transplant recipients. J was trimmed by 7 bases and V by 4 bases; bases with no gene match: 10. CDR1 and CDR2 from the germline V gene are MNHNS and SASEGT. This CDR3 has 15 residues. To note about this clone: Its target is not known.

The repertoire was sequenced with immunoSEQ multiplex PCR; TCRdb's copy has only in-frame clones and lacks some. Of more than 90,000 clones in the sample, about 90% are singletons; the top ten hold roughly 0.63%. Notes on the study in general: Biological reproducibility was not directly addressed in this study. Findings come from small patient numbers and require larger validation.

CD4+CD25+CD127- Tregs, CD4+CD25- non-Tregs, CD4 and CD8 cells were sorted. Sequenced: CD4+ T cells from blood. This TCR derives from a human donor in good health. This chain links TRBV6-1 with TRBJ1-1, with 9 bases identical to TRBD1. The CDR3 spells CASSALGQGSGEAFF. Here the CDR3 DNA reads TGTGCCAGCAGTGCCCTCGGACAGGGGAGTGGTGAAGCTTTCTTT.